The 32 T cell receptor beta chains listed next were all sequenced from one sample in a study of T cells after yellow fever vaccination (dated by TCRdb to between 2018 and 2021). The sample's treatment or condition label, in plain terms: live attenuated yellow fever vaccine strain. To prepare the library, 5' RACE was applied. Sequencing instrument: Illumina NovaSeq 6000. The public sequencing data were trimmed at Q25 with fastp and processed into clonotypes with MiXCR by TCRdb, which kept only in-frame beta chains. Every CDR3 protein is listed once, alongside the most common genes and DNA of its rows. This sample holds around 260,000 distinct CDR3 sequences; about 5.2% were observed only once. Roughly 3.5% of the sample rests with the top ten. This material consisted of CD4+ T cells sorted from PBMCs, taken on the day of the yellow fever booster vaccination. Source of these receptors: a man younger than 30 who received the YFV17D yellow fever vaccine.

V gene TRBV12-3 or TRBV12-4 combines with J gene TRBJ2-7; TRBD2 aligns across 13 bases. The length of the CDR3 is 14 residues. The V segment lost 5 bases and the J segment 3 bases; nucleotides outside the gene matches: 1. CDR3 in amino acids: CASSGTSGVYEQYF. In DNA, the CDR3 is TGTGCCAGCAGTGGGACTAGCGGGGTCTACGAGCAGTACTTC.

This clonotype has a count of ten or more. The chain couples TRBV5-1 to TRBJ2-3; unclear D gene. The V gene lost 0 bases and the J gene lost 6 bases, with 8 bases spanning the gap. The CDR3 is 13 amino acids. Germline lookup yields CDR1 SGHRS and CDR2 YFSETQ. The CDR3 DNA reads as TGCGCCAGCAGCTTGGGAACACCCGATACGCAGTATTTT. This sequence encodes CASSLGTPDTQYF.

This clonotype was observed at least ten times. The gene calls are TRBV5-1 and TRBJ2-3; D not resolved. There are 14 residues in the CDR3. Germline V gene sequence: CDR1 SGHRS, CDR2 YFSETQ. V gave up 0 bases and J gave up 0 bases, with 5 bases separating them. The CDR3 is CASSLATSTDTQYF. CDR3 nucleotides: TGCGCCAGCAGCTTGGCTACTAGCACAGATACGCAGTATTTT.

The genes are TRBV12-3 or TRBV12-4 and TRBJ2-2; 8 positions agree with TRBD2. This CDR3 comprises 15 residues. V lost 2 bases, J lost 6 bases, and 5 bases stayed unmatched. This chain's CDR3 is CASSLFGGASGELFF. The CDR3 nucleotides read TGTGCCAGCAGTTTATTCGGGGGGGCTTCCGGGGAGCTGTTTTTT.

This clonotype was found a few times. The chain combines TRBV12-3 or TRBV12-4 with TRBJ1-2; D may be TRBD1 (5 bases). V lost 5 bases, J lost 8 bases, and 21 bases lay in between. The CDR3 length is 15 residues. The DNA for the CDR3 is TGTGCCAGCAGTCCGGGCGGGACCCCTCTGGGAGGCTACACCTTC. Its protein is CASSPGGTPLGGYTF.

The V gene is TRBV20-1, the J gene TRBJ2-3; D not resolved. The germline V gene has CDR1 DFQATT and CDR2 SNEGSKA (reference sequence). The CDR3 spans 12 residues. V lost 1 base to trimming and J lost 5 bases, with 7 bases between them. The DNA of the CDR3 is TGCAGTGCTAGAGCGGTCGGAGATACGCAGTATTTT. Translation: CSARAVGDTQYF.

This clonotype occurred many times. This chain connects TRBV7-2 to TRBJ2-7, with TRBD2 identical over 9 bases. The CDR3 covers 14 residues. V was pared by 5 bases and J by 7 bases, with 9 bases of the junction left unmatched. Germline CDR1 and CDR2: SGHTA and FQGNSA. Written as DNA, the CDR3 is TGTGCCAGCAGCCAGGGGCTAGCGGGGTGGGAGCAGTACGTC. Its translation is CASSQGLAGWEQYV.

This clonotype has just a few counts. CDR3 sequence (DNA): TGTGCCAGCAGCCAAGAGGGCAGGGACGAAAAACTGTTTTTT. It codes for CASSQEGRDEKLFF. The chain is built from TRBV3-1 and TRBJ1-4; D may be TRBD1 (5 bases). V gave up 0 bases and J gave up 8 bases, with 10 bases separating them. The germline gives CDR1 LGHDT, CDR2 YNNKEL (reference sequence). The CDR3 consists of 14 residues.

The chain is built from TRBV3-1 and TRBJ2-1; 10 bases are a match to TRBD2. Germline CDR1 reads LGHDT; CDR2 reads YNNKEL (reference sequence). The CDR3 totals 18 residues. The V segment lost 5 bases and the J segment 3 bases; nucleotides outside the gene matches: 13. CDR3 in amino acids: CASSSVAGGGVGYNEQFF. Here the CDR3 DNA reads TGTGCCAGCAGCTCCGTAGCGGGAGGTGGTGTAGGCTACAATGAGCAGTTCTTC.

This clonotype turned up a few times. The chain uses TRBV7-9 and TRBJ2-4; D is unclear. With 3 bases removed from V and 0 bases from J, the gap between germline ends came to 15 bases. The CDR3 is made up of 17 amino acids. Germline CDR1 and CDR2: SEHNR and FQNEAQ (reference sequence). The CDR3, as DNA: TGTGCCAGCAGCTTGGGGAACAGAGCTCTAGCCAAAAACATTCAGTACTTC. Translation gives CASSLGNRALAKNIQYF.

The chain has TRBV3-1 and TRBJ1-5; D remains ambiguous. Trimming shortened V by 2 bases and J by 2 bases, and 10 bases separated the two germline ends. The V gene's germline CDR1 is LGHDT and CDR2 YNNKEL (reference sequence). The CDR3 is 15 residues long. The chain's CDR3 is CASSQSSAGNQPQHF. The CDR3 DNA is TGTGCCAGCAGCCAATCGTCGGCCGGCAATCAGCCCCAGCATTTT. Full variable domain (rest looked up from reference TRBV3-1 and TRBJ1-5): DTAVSQTPKYLVTQMGNDKSIKCEQNLGHDTMYWYKQDSKKFLKIMFSYNNKELIINETVPNRFSPKSPDKAHLNLHINSLELGDSAVYFCASSQSSAGNQPQHFGDGTRLSIL.

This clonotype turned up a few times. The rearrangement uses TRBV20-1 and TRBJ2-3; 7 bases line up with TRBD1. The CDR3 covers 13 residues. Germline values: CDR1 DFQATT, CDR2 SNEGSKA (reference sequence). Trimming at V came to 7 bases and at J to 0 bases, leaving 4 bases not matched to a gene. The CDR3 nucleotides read TGCAGTGGGGGACAGACTAGCACAGATACGCAGTATTTT. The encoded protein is CSGGQTSTDTQYF.

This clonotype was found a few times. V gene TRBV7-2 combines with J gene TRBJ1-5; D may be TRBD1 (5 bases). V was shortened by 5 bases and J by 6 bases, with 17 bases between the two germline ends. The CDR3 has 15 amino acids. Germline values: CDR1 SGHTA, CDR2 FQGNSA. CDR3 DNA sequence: TGTGCCAGCAGCCGCTACGGGACTTTAGGTCAGCCCCAGCATTTT. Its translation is CASSRYGTLGQPQHF.

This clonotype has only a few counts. This CDR3 reads CASSLVASGVVNEQFF. The CDR3 region has the DNA TGCGCCAGCAGCTTGGTCGCTAGCGGGGTGGTGAATGAGCAGTTCTTC. This sequence joins TRBV5-1 and TRBJ2-1; 9 positions match TRBD2. CDR3 length: 16 amino acids. CDR1 and CDR2 (germline): SGHRS, YFSETQ. Germline trimming cut 0 bases from V and 7 bases from J; bases unmatched to any gene: 8.

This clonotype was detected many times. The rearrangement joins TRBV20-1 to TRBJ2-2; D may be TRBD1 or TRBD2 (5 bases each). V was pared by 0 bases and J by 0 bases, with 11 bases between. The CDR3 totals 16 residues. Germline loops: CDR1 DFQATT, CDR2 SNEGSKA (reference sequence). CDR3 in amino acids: CSARDPRGPNTGELFF. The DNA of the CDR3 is TGCAGTGCTAGAGATCCGAGGGGCCCGAACACCGGGGAGCTGTTTTTT.

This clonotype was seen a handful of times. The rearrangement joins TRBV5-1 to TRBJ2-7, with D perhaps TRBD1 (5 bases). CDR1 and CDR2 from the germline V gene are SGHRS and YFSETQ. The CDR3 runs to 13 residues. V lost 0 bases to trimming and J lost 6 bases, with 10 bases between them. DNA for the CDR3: TGCGCCAGCAGCTTGGAAGGGGCGCCCGAGCAGTACGTC. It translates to CASSLEGAPEQYV.

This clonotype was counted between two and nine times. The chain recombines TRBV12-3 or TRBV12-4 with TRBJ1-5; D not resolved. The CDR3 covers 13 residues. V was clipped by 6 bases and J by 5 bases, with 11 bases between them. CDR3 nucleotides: TGTGCCAGCAGGAGGGAGTGGGATCAGCCCCAGCATTTT. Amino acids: CASRREWDQPQHF.

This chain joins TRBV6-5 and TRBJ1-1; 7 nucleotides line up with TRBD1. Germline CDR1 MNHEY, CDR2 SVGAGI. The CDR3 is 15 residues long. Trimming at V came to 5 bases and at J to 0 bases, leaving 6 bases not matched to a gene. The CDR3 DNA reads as TGTGCCAGCAGTCATACAGGGGTCTTGAACACTGAAGCTTTCTTT. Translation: CASSHTGVLNTEAFF.

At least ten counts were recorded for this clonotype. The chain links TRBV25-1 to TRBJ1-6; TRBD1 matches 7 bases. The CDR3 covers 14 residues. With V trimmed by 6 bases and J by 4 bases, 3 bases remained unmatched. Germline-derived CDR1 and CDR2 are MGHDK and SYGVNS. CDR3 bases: TGTGCCAGCAGCGGGGGACAGTATAATTCACCCCTCCACTTT. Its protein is CASSGGQYNSPLHF.

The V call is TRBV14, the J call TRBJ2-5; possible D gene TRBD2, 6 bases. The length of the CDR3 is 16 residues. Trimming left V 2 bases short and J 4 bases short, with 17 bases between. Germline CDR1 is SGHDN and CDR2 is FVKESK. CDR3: CASSQRGTAVLETQYF. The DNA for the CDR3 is TGTGCCAGCAGCCAACGCGGGACGGCGGTATTAGAGACCCAGTACTTC.

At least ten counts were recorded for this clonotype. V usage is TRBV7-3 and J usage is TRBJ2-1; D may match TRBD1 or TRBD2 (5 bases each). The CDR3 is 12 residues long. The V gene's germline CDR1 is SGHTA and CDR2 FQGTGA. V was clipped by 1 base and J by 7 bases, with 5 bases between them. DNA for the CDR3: TGTGCCAGCAGCTTAAGGGGGAATGAGCAGTTCTTC. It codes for CASSLRGNEQFF.

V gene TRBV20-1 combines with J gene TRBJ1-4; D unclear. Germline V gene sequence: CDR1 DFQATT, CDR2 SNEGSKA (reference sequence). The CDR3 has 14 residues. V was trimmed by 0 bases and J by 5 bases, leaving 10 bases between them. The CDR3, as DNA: TGCAGTGCTAGAGAGGTCCCGGAGAATGAAAAACTGTTTTTT. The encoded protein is CSAREVPENEKLFF.

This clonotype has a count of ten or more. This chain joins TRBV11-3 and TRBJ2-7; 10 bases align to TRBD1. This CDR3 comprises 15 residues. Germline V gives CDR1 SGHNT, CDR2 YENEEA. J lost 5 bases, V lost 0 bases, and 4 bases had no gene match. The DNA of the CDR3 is TGTGCCAGCAGCTTAGACGGACAGGGGGATCACGAGCAGTACTTC. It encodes CASSLDGQGDHEQYF.

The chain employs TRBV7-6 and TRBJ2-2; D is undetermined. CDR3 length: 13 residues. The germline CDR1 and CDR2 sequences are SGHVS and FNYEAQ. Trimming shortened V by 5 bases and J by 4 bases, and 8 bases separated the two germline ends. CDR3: CASSRRLTGELFF. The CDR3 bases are TGTGCCAGCAGCCGGCGCCTCACCGGGGAGCTGTTTTTT.

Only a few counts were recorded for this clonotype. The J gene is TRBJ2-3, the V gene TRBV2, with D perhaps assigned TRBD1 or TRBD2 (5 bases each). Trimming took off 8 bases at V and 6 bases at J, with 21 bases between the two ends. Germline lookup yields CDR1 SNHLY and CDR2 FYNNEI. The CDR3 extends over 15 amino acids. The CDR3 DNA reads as TGTGCCAGCTGCTCCGGGACGAGCATGATGGATACGCAGTATTTT. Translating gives CASCSGTSMMDTQYF.

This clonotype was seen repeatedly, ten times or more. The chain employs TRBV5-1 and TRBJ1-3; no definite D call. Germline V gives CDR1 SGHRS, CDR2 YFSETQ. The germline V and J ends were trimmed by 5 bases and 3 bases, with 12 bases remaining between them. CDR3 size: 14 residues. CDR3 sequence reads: CASSPDPGGNTIYF. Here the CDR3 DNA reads TGCGCCAGCAGTCCTGACCCGGGTGGAAACACCATATATTTT.

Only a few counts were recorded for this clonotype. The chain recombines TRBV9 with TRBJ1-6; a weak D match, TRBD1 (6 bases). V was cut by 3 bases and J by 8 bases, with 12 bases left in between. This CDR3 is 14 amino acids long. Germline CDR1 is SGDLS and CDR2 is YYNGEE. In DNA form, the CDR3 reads TGTGCCAGCAGCGGGGGGCAGATAGATTCACCCCTCCACTTT. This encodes CASSGGQIDSPLHF.

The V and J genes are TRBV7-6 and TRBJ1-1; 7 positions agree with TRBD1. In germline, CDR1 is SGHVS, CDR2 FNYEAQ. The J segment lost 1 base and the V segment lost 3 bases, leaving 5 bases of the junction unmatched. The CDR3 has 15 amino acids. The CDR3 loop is CASSFEPGGNTEAFF. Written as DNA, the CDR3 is TGTGCCAGCAGCTTTGAACCAGGGGGGAACACTGAAGCTTTCTTT.

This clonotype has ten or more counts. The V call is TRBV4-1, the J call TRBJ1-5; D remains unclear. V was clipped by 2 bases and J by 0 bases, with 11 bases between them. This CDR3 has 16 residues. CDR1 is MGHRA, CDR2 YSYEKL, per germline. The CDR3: CASSQRAVYSNQPQHF. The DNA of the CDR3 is TGCGCCAGCAGCCAACGGGCGGTTTATAGCAATCAGCCCCAGCATTTT.

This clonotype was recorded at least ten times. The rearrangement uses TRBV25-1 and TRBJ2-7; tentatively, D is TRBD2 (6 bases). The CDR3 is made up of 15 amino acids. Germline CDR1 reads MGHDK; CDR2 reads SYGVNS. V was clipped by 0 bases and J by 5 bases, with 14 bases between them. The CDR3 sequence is CASSEYPREADEQYF. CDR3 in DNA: TGTGCCAGCAGTGAATATCCCAGGGAGGCGGACGAGCAGTACTTC.

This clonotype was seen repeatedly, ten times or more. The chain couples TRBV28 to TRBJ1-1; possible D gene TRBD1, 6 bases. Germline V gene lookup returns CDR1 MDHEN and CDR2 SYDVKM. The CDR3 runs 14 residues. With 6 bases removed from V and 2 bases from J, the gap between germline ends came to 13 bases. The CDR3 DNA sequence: TGTGCCAGCAGCCCAGGGGACCGTAACACTGAAGCTTTCTTT. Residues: CASSPGDRNTEAFF. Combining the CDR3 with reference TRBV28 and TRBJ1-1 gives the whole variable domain DVKVTQSSRYLVKRTGEKVFLECVQDMDHENMFWYRQDPGLGLRLIYFSYDVKMKEKGDIPEGYSVSREKKERFSLILESASTNQTSMYLCASSPGDRNTEAFFGQGTRLTVV.

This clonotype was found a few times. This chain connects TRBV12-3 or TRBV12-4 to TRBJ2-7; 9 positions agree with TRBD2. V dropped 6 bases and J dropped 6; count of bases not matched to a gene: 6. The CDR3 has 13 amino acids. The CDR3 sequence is CASRDSGGSEQYF. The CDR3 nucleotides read TGTGCCAGCAGGGATAGCGGGGGCAGCGAGCAGTACTTC.